A single sample gave rise to the 26 T cell receptor beta chains below, sequenced in a study of Ad26.COV2.S vaccination and SARS-CoV-2 variants. The treatment here: some 19 received Ad26.COV2.S at low or high dose, single or two shots; about 5 received placebo; per-sample allocation not given. Specimens were obtained on day 63 following the first vaccine or placebo injection. TCRdb's copy holds only in-frame clones and misses some; the assay was immunoSEQ multiplex PCR. The repertoire holds around 300,000 clones, with 85% to 90% as singletons. This material consisted of peripheral blood, taken in a trial of Ad26.COV2.S vaccine versus placebo. Receptors were obtained from a person between 18 and 60 years old who received the Ad26.COV2.S COVID-19 vaccine or a placebo.

The V call is TRBV4-3, the J call TRBJ1-2, with TRBD1 matching over 9 bases. Trimming at V came to 0 bases and at J to 5 bases, leaving 7 bases not matched to a gene. CDR3 length: 16 amino acids. Germline CDR1 reads LGHNA; CDR2 reads YSLEER. The CDR3 sequence is CASSQDLQGALYGYTF. The CDR3 DNA reads as TGCGCCAGCAGCCAAGATTTACAGGGGGCTCTATATGGCTACACCTTC.

The chain has TRBV7-6 and TRBJ1-2, with 8 bases matching TRBD1. This CDR3 contains 15 residues. The V and J ends lost 8 bases and 4 bases, in that order; junction bases with no gene match: 12. Per germline, CDR1 SGHVS and CDR2 FNYEAQ. The CDR3 DNA follows: TGTGCCAGCGGGCTAGGACAGGGTAAACTCTATGGCTACACCTTC. It encodes CASGLGQGKLYGYTF.

The chain couples TRBV30 to TRBJ2-1; possible D gene TRBD2, 6 bases. Between the trimmed V and J ends, which lost 2 bases and 16 bases, there was a span of 15 bases. The germline V gene encodes CDR1 GTSNPN and CDR2 SVGIG (reference sequence). This CDR3 has 11 amino acids. CDR3 in DNA: TGTGCCTGGAGTAGCCAGGGACTGCCCTTCTTC. Its translation is CAWSSQGLPFF.

The chain employs TRBV7-9 and TRBJ1-1; D unclear. This CDR3 has 12 residues. Trimming left V 7 bases short and J 7 bases short, with 13 bases between. CDR1 is SEHNR, CDR2 FQNEAQ, per germline (reference sequence). The CDR3 region has the DNA TGTGCCAGCACCACCTTGCGGGGTGAAGCTTTCTTT. This sequence encodes CASTTLRGEAFF.

The rearrangement joins TRBV27 to TRBJ1-2, with D perhaps TRBD1 (5 bases). V was shortened by 5 bases and J by 5 bases, with 18 bases between the two germline ends. This CDR3 is built from 15 residues. CDR1 MNHEY and CDR2 SMNVEV come from the germline V gene (reference sequence). This CDR3 is CASSASPRGGYGYTF. The CDR3 DNA reads TGTGCCAGCAGTGCCAGCCCGCGGGGGGGGTATGGCTACACCTTC.

The chain recombines TRBV27 with TRBJ2-2; 9 bases are a match to TRBD1. The V gene's germline CDR1 is MNHEY and CDR2 SMNVEV (reference sequence). The CDR3 totals 18 residues. With 0 bases clipped from V and 3 bases from J, the junction kept 8 bases outside the gene matches. The CDR3 sequence is CASSLSSGDRAYTGELFF. CDR3 nucleotide sequence: TGTGCCAGCAGTTTATCTTCCGGGGACAGGGCTTACACCGGGGAGCTGTTTTTT.

The V gene is TRBV12-5, the J gene TRBJ1-4, with 7 bases aligning to TRBD1. In germline, CDR1 is LGHNT, CDR2 FRNRAP. Trimming at V came to 6 bases and at J to 5 bases, leaving 9 bases not matched to a gene. The CDR3 contains 15 residues. As DNA, the CDR3 is TGTGCTAGTGGGCCCAGACAGGGTAGGAATGAAAAACTGTTTTTT. The encoded protein is CASGPRQGRNEKLFF.

The genes are TRBV10-1 and TRBJ1-1, with D hard to call. V was clipped by 8 bases and J by 1 base, with 14 bases between them. Germline V CDR1 and CDR2: WNHNN, SYGVQD (reference sequence). The CDR3 is made up of 14 amino acids. The CDR3 nucleotides read TGCGCCAGCTCGCGGGATAACGGGAACACTGAAGCTTTCTTT. Amino acids: CASSRDNGNTEAFF.

The chain couples TRBV7-8 to TRBJ1-1; D may be TRBD1 (6 bases). The CDR3 contains 15 residues. From germline, CDR1 is SGHVS and CDR2 FQNEAQ. V was pared by 5 bases and J by 4 bases, with 17 bases between. For the CDR3, the DNA is TGTGCCAGCAGCCGGACGGAGGGGGGTGGCACTGAAGCTTTCTTT. As protein: CASSRTEGGGTEAFF.

This clone was counted a single time. The rearrangement links TRBV29-1 to TRBJ2-5; 13 nucleotides agree with TRBD2. With 4 bases clipped from V and 1 base from J, the junction kept 3 bases outside the gene matches. This CDR3 contains 15 residues. Germline V gives CDR1 SQVTM, CDR2 ANQGSEA. CDR3 in DNA: TGCAGCGTTGGACTAGCGGGAGGAGCCCAAGAGACCCAGTACTTC. It codes for CSVGLAGGAQETQYF.

V is TRBV4-1 and J is TRBJ2-6; 8 nucleotides match TRBD1. V shed 4 bases, J shed 0 bases, and the junction held 14 bases outside the gene matches. The CDR3 is made up of 20 amino acids. CDR1 and CDR2 from the germline V gene are MGHRA and YSYEKL. The CDR3 spells CASSPLHSGQEFSGANVLTF. The CDR3 coding sequence is TGCGCCAGCAGCCCCCTACATTCGGGACAGGAATTCTCTGGGGCCAACGTCCTGACTTTC.

The V gene is TRBV7-6, the J gene TRBJ2-3; D might be TRBD2 (5 bases). The germline V gene has CDR1 SGHVS and CDR2 FNYEAQ. The CDR3 contains 15 residues. Trimming took 5 bases from V and 2 from J, leaving 14 bases between them. CDR3 amino acids: CASSRGPRNTDTQYF. CDR3 nucleotides: TGTGCCAGCAGCCGGGGTCCTCGGAACACAGATACGCAGTATTTT.

The CDR3 region has the DNA TGTGCCAGCAGTTCCCCGGACAGTGGGAATGAAAAACTGTTTTTT. Translating gives CASSSPDSGNEKLFF. The rearrangement joins TRBV6-6 to TRBJ1-4; possibly TRBD1 for D (6 bases). The V gene's germline CDR1 is MNHNY and CDR2 SVGAGI (reference sequence). The CDR3 length is 15 residues. V gave up 4 bases and J gave up 5 bases, with 14 bases separating them.

The sample holds one count of this clone. The genes are TRBV7-9 and TRBJ1-2, with 7 bases fitting TRBD1. V was clipped by 5 bases and J by 0 bases; unmatched bases: 12. Per the germline V gene, CDR1 is SEHNR and CDR2 is FQNEAQ (reference sequence). CDR3 length equals 17 residues. CDR3 bases: TGTGCCAGCAGCCCCCCCCTACAGGGGCCGACTAACTATGGCTACACCTTC. Translated, it gives CASSPPLQGPTNYGYTF.

This clone appeared a single time. This chain links TRBV4-3 with TRBJ2-5; no definite D call. V was cut by 4 bases and J by 5 bases, with 11 bases left in between. Looked up from germline, CDR1 is LGHNA and CDR2 is YSLEER. There are 13 residues in the CDR3. The CDR3 sequence is CASSPEVRETQYF. DNA for the CDR3: TGCGCCAGCAGCCCAGAGGTCCGGGAGACCCAGTACTTC.

The chain is built from TRBV11-2 and TRBJ2-3; 7 bases fit TRBD1. The CDR3 runs 18 residues. The germline CDR1 and CDR2 sequences are SGHAT and FQNNGV. J gave up 4 bases and V 5 bases, and 18 bases lay outside the gene matches. CDR3 nucleotide sequence: TGTGCCAGCAGCCTCCATTGGACAGGAAGCACAGCTGCAGATACGCAGTATTTT. Residues: CASSLHWTGSTAADTQYF. The full variable domain, with the rest looked up from reference TRBV11-2 and TRBJ2-3, is EAGVAQSPRYKIIEKRQSVAFWCNPISGHATLYWYQQILGQGPKLLIQFQNNGVVDDSQLPKDRFSAERLKGVDSTLKIQPAKLEDSAVYLCASSLHWTGSTAADTQYFGPGTRLTVL.

This clone was seen a few times. The chain links TRBV6-2 or TRBV6-3 to TRBJ1-2, with TRBD1 matching over 10 bases. From germline, CDR1 is MNHEY and CDR2 SVGEGT. The V gene end was trimmed by 6 bases and the J gene end by 4 bases; junction bases not matched to a gene: 5. This CDR3 spans 14 amino acids. CDR3 region: CASSSTGGGYGYTF. DNA of the CDR3: TGTGCCAGCAGCTCGACAGGGGGCGGCTATGGCTACACCTTC.

The J gene is TRBJ1-6, the V gene TRBV6-2 or TRBV6-3, with D maybe TRBD1 (5 bases). Germline V gene lookup returns CDR1 MNHEY and CDR2 SVGEGT. This CDR3 spans 15 amino acids. Trimming removed 6 bases from V and 2 bases from J, with 11 bases in between. The CDR3, as DNA: TGTGCCAGCAGCCTTACAGGCGCCTATAATTCACCCCTCCACTTT. Amino acids: CASSLTGAYNSPLHF.

The rearrangement links TRBV18 to TRBJ1-5; D is perhaps TRBD1 (5 bases). The CDR3 is 14 residues long. Germline V CDR1 and CDR2: KGHSH, LQKENI. Trimming shortened V by 5 bases and J by 2 bases, and 10 bases separated the two germline ends. CDR3 protein: CASSASRGNQPQHF. For the CDR3, the DNA is TGTGCCAGCTCAGCGAGCAGGGGCAATCAGCCCCAGCATTTT.

The chain has TRBV7-3 and TRBJ2-3; 11 nucleotides line up with TRBD2. Germline V lookup: CDR1 SGHTA, CDR2 FQGTGA. The CDR3 runs 16 residues. V lost 5 bases to trimming and J lost 4 bases; unmatched junction nucleotides: 8. CDR3 protein: CASSPKSSGRADTQYF. The CDR3 nucleotides are TGTGCCAGCAGCCCGAAGAGTAGCGGGAGGGCAGATACGCAGTATTTT.

The chain carries TRBV6-5 and TRBJ1-1, with 8 nucleotides matching TRBD1. V shed 6 bases and J 5 bases; nucleotides not matched to a gene: 11. In germline, CDR1 is MNHEY, CDR2 SVGAGI. The length of the CDR3 is 15 residues. This CDR3 is CASRDPGQGSTEAFF. CDR3 DNA sequence: TGTGCCAGCAGAGACCCCGGACAGGGTTCAACTGAAGCTTTCTTT.

The V gene is TRBV5-1, the J gene TRBJ2-7, with 8 positions matching TRBD1. The CDR3 runs 15 residues. Germline V gives CDR1 SGHRS, CDR2 YFSETQ. The ends lost 2 bases at V and 6 bases at J; junction bases unmatched: 10. Here the CDR3 reads CASSFLGQGSREQYF. DNA for the CDR3: TGCGCCAGCAGCTTTCTAGGACAGGGATCCCGCGAGCAGTACTTC.

The chain has TRBV20-1 and TRBJ1-1; D uncertain. CDR3 length: 10 residues. CDR1 and CDR2 (germline): DFQATT, SNEGSKA (reference sequence). V was trimmed by 5 bases and J by 7 bases, leaving 8 bases between them. CDR3 nucleotides: TGCAGTGCTTTAGAAGTTGAAGCTTTCTTT. Residues: CSALEVEAFF.

The V call is TRBV9, the J call TRBJ2-1; D ambiguous. Trimming stripped 4 bases from V and 9 bases from J, with 20 bases between. CDR3 length: 15 residues. The V gene's germline CDR1 is SGDLS and CDR2 YYNGEE. The CDR3 coding sequence is TGTGCCAGCAGCCCCCGGGTCGGGTTCGGTGCTGAGCAGTTCTTC. This encodes CASSPRVGFGAEQFF.

This clone appeared once. The genes are TRBV6-5 and TRBJ1-1; D is unresolved. With 8 bases removed from V and 7 bases from J, the gap between germline ends came to 17 bases. There are 13 residues in the CDR3. Germline assignment: CDR1 MNHEY and CDR2 SVGAGI. CDR3 loop: CASRSSQAFEAFF. For the CDR3, the DNA is TGTGCCAGCCGTTCAAGCCAGGCTTTTGAAGCTTTCTTT.

V and J are TRBV27 and TRBJ1-1; TRBD1 is a possible D gene (5 bases). The CDR3 loop spans 14 amino acids. CDR1 and CDR2 (germline): MNHEY, SMNVEV (reference sequence). The V end lost 4 bases, the J end lost 3 bases, and 12 bases lay between the germline ends. The CDR3: CASSSAEGDTEAFF. CDR3 DNA: TGTGCCAGCAGTTCCGCGGAAGGGGACACTGAAGCTTTCTTT.